A single sample gave rise to the 9 T cell receptor beta chains below, sequenced in a study of OX40 agonist ivuxolimab in advanced cancers. Profiled with immunoSEQ multiplex PCR; TCRdb holds only in-frame clones, not every one. This table holds 76,000 or so clones, approximately 86% found once. The sequencing used CD4+ or CD8+ T cells sorted from blood, collected in a trial of the OX40 agonist ivuxolimab. All receptors derive from an adult with an advanced solid tumor such as melanoma, head and neck, liver or kidney cancer.

V usage is TRBV7-2 and J usage is TRBJ1-3; 7 bases align to TRBD1. The germline gives CDR1 SGHTA, CDR2 FQGNSA. The CDR3 has 14 residues. V was pared by 4 bases and J by 4 bases, with 4 bases of the junction left unmatched. CDR3 protein: CASSSGTVGNTIYF. In DNA form, the CDR3 reads TGTGCCAGCAGCTCCGGGACAGTCGGAAACACCATATATTTT.

V and J are TRBV2 and TRBJ2-5, with TRBD1 matching over 10 bases. The V gene's germline CDR1 is SNHLY and CDR2 FYNNEI. The CDR3 contains 14 residues. V shed 7 bases and J 5 bases; nucleotides not matched to a gene: 7. The CDR3 region has the DNA TGTGCCAGCACGTTGACAGGGGGCGAGGAGACCCAGTACTTC. This encodes CASTLTGGEETQYF.

The V and J genes are TRBV29-1 and TRBJ2-5; 8 bases fit TRBD2. CDR1 is SQVTM, CDR2 ANQGSEA, per germline. V dropped 5 bases and J dropped 2; count of bases not matched to a gene: 7. This CDR3 region has 14 residues. The CDR3 region has the DNA TGCAGCGTTCGTGGGGCGGGGGGACAAGAGACCCAGTACTTC. Protein sequence: CSVRGAGGQETQYF.

The CDR3 reads CASSFSSGDTGELFF. CDR3 bases: TGTGCCAGCAGTTTTTCTAGCGGAGACACCGGGGAGCTGTTTTTT. The rearrangement uses TRBV6-5 and TRBJ2-2; 7 nucleotides line up with TRBD2. The V segment lost 4 bases and the J segment 3 bases; nucleotides outside the gene matches: 5. The CDR3 runs to 15 residues. The germline gives CDR1 MNHEY, CDR2 SVGAGI.

The rearrangement links TRBV4-2 to TRBJ2-1, with D uncertain. CDR1 is LGHNA and CDR2 is YNFKEQ in the germline V gene. The CDR3 length is 16 residues. V lost 5 bases and J lost 3, with 17 bases in between. CDR3 loop: CASSFGGPSNYNEQFF. Written as DNA, the CDR3 is TGTGCCAGCAGCTTCGGCGGCCCTTCCAACTACAATGAGCAGTTCTTC.

The chain links TRBV6-1 to TRBJ1-6, with 9 bases that match TRBD1. From germline, CDR1 is MNHNS and CDR2 SASEGT. Trimming at V came to 5 bases and at J to 4 bases, leaving 3 bases not matched to a gene. The CDR3 is 15 residues long. The CDR3 DNA reads TGTGCCAGCAGTCCAGGGACAGGGTATAATTCACCCCTCCACTTT. The encoded protein is CASSPGTGYNSPLHF.

The V and J genes are TRBV18 and TRBJ2-7; 8 bases map to TRBD1. CDR1 is KGHSH, CDR2 LQKENI, per germline. V lost 3 bases to trimming and J lost 5 bases; unmatched junction nucleotides: 6. The CDR3 runs to 14 residues. The CDR3 spells CASSPIQGANEQYF. CDR3 DNA sequence: TGTGCCAGCTCACCCATTCAGGGGGCGAACGAGCAGTACTTC.

The chain combines TRBV19 with TRBJ1-1; TRBD1 matches 7 bases. J was trimmed by 4 bases and V by 4 bases; bases with no gene match: 6. Germline V gene lookup returns CDR1 LNHDA and CDR2 SQIVND (reference sequence). The CDR3 contains 14 residues. CDR3 coding DNA: TGTGCCAGTAGTAAGCGGCAGGGGGTCACTGAAGCTTTCTTT. Encoded protein: CASSKRQGVTEAFF.

This chain links TRBV27 with TRBJ2-7; TRBD2 is a possible D gene (7 bases). The CDR3 consists of 14 residues. Germline CDR1 and CDR2: MNHEY and SMNVEV (reference sequence). V was clipped by 3 bases and J by 4 bases, with 13 bases between them. The CDR3 DNA is TGTGCCAGCAGTTTTGGGGGGGCAAGATACGAGCAGTACTTC. Amino acids: CASSFGGARYEQYF.